These 8 T cell receptor beta chains came from one sample sequenced in a study of blood T cell repertoires in COVID-19. Some clones are missing from TCRdb's copy, which holds only in-frame ones; the method was immunoSEQ multiplex PCR. The sample shows around 86,000 clones, 75% to 90% of them seen only once. Sequenced input: peripheral blood. These receptors came from a human donor in a cohort sampled during active COVID-19.

The chain recombines TRBV9 with TRBJ2-2; D is unclear. Trimming left V 4 bases short and J 3 bases short, with 10 bases between. Germline CDR1 and CDR2: SGDLS and YYNGEE. The CDR3 runs to 14 residues. CDR3 DNA sequence: TGTGCCAGCAGCCCTCAGTATCACACCGGGGAGCTGTTTTTT. Its protein is CASSPQYHTGELFF.

This clone was recorded only once. The chain couples TRBV27 to TRBJ2-7; maybe TRBD2 (6 bases). The germline V gene encodes CDR1 MNHEY and CDR2 SMNVEV (reference sequence). This CDR3 is built from 13 residues. Trimming took 2 bases from V and 3 from J, leaving 8 bases between them. The CDR3 nucleotides are TGTGCCAGCAGTTTAGGGGGAGGCTACGAGCAGTACTTC. It is translated as CASSLGGGYEQYF.

The chain employs TRBV5-1 and TRBJ2-2, with a possible D match to TRBD1 (6 bases). Trimming shortened V by 2 bases and J by 3 bases, and 8 bases separated the two germline ends. CDR1 is SGHRS and CDR2 is YFSETQ in the germline V gene. This CDR3 is 14 amino acids long. CDR3 protein: CASSLQGYTGELFF. Here the CDR3 DNA reads TGCGCCAGCAGCTTACAGGGTTACACCGGGGAGCTGTTTTTT.

V usage is TRBV4-2 and J usage is TRBJ2-2, with 9 bases identical to TRBD1. This CDR3 spans 15 amino acids. Germline lookup yields CDR1 LGHNA and CDR2 YNFKEQ. Trimming cost V 3 bases and J 7 bases; bases outside gene matches: 6. CDR3 sequence: CASSQTDRGSGELFF. For the CDR3, the DNA is TGTGCCAGCAGCCAGACCGACAGGGGGAGCGGGGAGCTGTTTTTT.

The chain combines TRBV4-2 with TRBJ2-7; 8 nucleotides agree with TRBD2. CDR3 length: 15 amino acids. Trimming took 5 bases from V and 3 from J; bases not matched to a gene: 9. Germline CDR1 and CDR2: LGHNA and YNFKEQ. CDR3 in DNA: TGTGCCAGCAGCTCCTCGACTAGCGTACTCTACGAGCAGTACTTC. Protein: CASSSSTSVLYEQYF.

V and J are TRBV18 and TRBJ1-4; D remains unclear. Germline V gives CDR1 KGHSH, CDR2 LQKENI. Trimming shortened V by 2 bases and J by 2 bases, and 3 bases separated the two germline ends. The CDR3 length is 13 residues. The CDR3 loop is CASSPSTNEKLFF. DNA of the CDR3: TGTGCCAGCTCACCAAGCACTAATGAAAAACTGTTTTTT.

The V gene is TRBV6-5, the J gene TRBJ1-1; 9 nucleotides agree with TRBD1. The germline V gene has CDR1 MNHEY and CDR2 SVGAGI. The CDR3 totals 14 residues. The V and J ends lost 10 bases and 4 bases, in that order; junction bases with no gene match: 10. In DNA, the CDR3 is TGTGCCACCAGAGATGACAGGGGGGGCACTGAAGCTTTCTTT. Encoded protein: CATRDDRGGTEAFF.

The chain has TRBV5-1 and TRBJ1-1; maybe TRBD1 (6 bases). Germline-derived CDR1 and CDR2 are SGHRS and YFSETQ. This CDR3 has 15 residues. The V gene lost 1 base and the J gene lost 2 bases, with 12 bases spanning the gap. CDR3 protein: CASSLSLRGNTEAFF. The CDR3 DNA is TGCGCCAGCAGCTTGAGTCTCAGGGGAAACACTGAAGCTTTCTTT. The complete variable domain, with remaining parts taken from reference TRBV5-1 and TRBJ1-1, reads KAGVTQTPRYLIKTRGQQVTLSCSPISGHRSVSWYQQTPGQGLQFLFEYFSETQRNKGNFPGRFSGRQFSNSRSEMNVSTLELGDSALYLCASSLSLRGNTEAFFGQGTRLTVV.